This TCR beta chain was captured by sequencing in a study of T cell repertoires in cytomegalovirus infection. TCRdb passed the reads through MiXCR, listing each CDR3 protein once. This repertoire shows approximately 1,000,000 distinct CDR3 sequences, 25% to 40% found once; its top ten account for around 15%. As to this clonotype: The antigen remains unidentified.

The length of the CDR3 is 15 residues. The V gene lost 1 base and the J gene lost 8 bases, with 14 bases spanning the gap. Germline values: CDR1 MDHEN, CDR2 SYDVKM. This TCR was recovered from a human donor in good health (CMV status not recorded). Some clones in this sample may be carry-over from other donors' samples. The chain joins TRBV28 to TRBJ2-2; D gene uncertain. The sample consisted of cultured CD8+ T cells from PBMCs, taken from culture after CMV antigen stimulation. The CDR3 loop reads CASSLYAGGMGELFF. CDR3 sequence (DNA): TGTGCCAGCAGTTTATATGCAGGCGGAATGGGGGAGCTGTTTTTT.